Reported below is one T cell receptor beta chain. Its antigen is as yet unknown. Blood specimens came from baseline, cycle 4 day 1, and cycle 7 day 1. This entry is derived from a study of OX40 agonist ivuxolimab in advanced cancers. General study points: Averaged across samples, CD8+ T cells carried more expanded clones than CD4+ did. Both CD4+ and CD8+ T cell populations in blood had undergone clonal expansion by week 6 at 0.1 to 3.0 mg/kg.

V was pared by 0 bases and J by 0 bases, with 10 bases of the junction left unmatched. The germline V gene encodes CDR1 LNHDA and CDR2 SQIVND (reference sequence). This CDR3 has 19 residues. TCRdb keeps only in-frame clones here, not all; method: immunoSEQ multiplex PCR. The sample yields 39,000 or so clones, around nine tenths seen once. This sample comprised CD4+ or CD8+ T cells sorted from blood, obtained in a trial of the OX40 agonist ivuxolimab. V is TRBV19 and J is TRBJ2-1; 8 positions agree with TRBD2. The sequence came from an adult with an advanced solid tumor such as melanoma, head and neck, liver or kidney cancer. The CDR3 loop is CASSIDLITSGSSYNEQFF. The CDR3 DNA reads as TGTGCCAGTAGTATAGATCTCATCACGAGCGGGAGCTCCTACAATGAGCAGTTCTTC.